The 27 T cell receptor beta chains in this list originate from one sample, sequenced in a study of blood T cells in healthy people across ages. A sample-barcoded 5' primer and a J-beta primer mix were used in a second PCR of roughly 7 to 12 cycles. Using its own MiXCR run on the 5' RACE reads, TCRdb lists one record per CDR3 protein. The table includes hundreds of thousands of distinct CDR3 sequences, 30% to 45% detected once. Sequencing was done on a sample of blood. These receptors all stem from a man younger than 35 in good health.

The CDR3 region is CASSPGRDNFPLSNQPQHF. Written as DNA, the CDR3 is TGTGCCAGCAGCCCCGGCCGGGACAATTTCCCCCTGAGCAATCAGCCCCAGCATTTT. The genes are TRBV7-9 and TRBJ1-5, with D maybe TRBD1 (6 bases). Per germline, CDR1 SEHNR and CDR2 FQNEAQ (reference sequence). This CDR3 has 19 amino acids. Trimming stripped 5 bases from V and 1 base from J, with 24 bases between.

This clonotype was observed at least ten times. The chain has TRBV27 and TRBJ2-5; TRBD2 agrees at 8 bases. This CDR3 is 15 amino acids long. Germline V lookup: CDR1 MNHEY, CDR2 SMNVEV (reference sequence). J gave up 0 bases and V 7 bases, and 7 bases lay outside the gene matches. CDR3 DNA: TGTGCCAGCACAACAACTAGCGGAAACCAAGAGACCCAGTACTTC. Its protein product is CASTTTSGNQETQYF.

This clonotype was picked up a small number of times. The chain has TRBV15 and TRBJ1-5; no firm D call. The CDR3 is 17 amino acids. Germline-derived CDR1 and CDR2 are LNHNV and YYDKDF (reference sequence). V lost 4 bases and J 4 bases, leaving 20 bases between the germline ends. For the CDR3, the DNA is TGTGCCACCAGCACATCCCCAGGCGGGGTTTCAAATCAGCCCCAGCATTTT. Its protein is CATSTSPGGVSNQPQHF.

This clonotype was picked up a small number of times. The chain uses TRBV25-1 and TRBJ1-2; D unresolved. The CDR3 spans 15 residues. V lost 0 bases and J 1 base, leaving 9 bases between the germline ends. Germline V lookup: CDR1 MGHDK, CDR2 SYGVNS. For the CDR3, the DNA is TGTGCCAGCAGTGAATATAAAGAGGGTAACTATGGCTACACCTTC. It encodes CASSEYKEGNYGYTF.

This clonotype was observed at least ten times. The chain has TRBV4-3 and TRBJ1-2; D gene ambiguous. The length of the CDR3 is 13 residues. Germline CDR1 reads LGHNA; CDR2 reads YSLEER. Trimming removed 4 bases at V and 0 bases at J, with 6 bases between. In DNA, the CDR3 is TGCGCCAGCAGCCGGTCCTCTAACTATGGCTACACCTTC. This gives the protein CASSRSSNYGYTF.

Only a few counts were recorded for this clonotype. The chain is built from TRBV5-4 and TRBJ2-5; unclear D gene. The CDR3 runs to 14 residues. Germline-derived CDR1 and CDR2 are SGHNT and YYREEE (reference sequence). V was cut by 5 bases and J by 1 base, with 12 bases left in between. CDR3 sequence reads: CASSPWAVQETQYF. CDR3 in DNA: TGTGCCAGCAGTCCCTGGGCAGTCCAAGAGACCCAGTACTTC.

This clonotype was seen more than once but under ten times. V and J are TRBV3-1 and TRBJ1-2; 9 bases map to TRBD1. Germline CDR1 and CDR2: LGHDT and YNNKEL (reference sequence). This CDR3 contains 15 residues. The J segment lost 4 bases and the V segment lost 1 base, leaving 4 bases of the junction unmatched. The CDR3 coding sequence is TGTGCCAGCAGCCAAGCCGGGACAGGGACCTATGGCTACACCTTC. This sequence encodes CASSQAGTGTYGYTF.

This clonotype was seen more than once but under ten times. The chain recombines TRBV20-1 with TRBJ1-5, with D possibly matching TRBD1 (5 bases). The CDR3 consists of 17 residues. CDR1 and CDR2 (germline): DFQATT, SNEGSKA (reference sequence). Trimming took 4 bases from V and 4 from J, leaving 23 bases between them. This CDR3 reads CSANIPKGGTVNQPQHF. The CDR3 coding sequence is TGCAGTGCTAATATTCCAAAAGGAGGGACGGTAAATCAGCCCCAGCATTTT.

The chain combines TRBV28 with TRBJ1-1, with D uncertain. The CDR3 has 15 residues. CDR1 is MDHEN and CDR2 is SYDVKM in the germline V gene. V was trimmed by 7 bases and J by 1 base, leaving 16 bases between them. Here the CDR3 reads CASTISGSSNTEAFF. Written as DNA, the CDR3 is TGTGCCAGCACTATTTCCGGGTCCTCGAACACTGAAGCTTTCTTT.

This chain connects TRBV6-5 to TRBJ2-1, with unresolved D. Trimming cost V 6 bases and J 7 bases, with 13 bases left between them. The CDR3 extends over 13 amino acids. The V gene's germline CDR1 is MNHEY and CDR2 SVGAGI. The CDR3 region is CASRFRVWNEQFF. CDR3 DNA sequence: TGTGCCAGCAGGTTTAGGGTATGGAATGAGCAGTTCTTC.

V usage is TRBV20-1 and J usage is TRBJ1-1, with D uncertain. The CDR3 extends over 15 amino acids. CDR1 is DFQATT, CDR2 SNEGSKA, per germline (reference sequence). V gave up 5 bases and J gave up 6 bases, with 22 bases separating them. This CDR3 is CSADTREKINAEAFF. In DNA, the CDR3 is TGCAGTGCTGATACAAGGGAAAAGATTAACGCTGAAGCTTTCTTT.

The chain links TRBV12-3 or TRBV12-4 to TRBJ2-7; either TRBD1 or TRBD2 may fit D (5 bases each). The J call may not be correct, given that the DNA end is closer to TRBJ2-5. CDR3 size: 14 residues. CDR3 in amino acids: CASSFGARKETQYF. CDR3 nucleotide sequence: TGTGCCAGCAGTTTCGGGGCACGCAAGGAGACCCAGTACTTC.

This rearrangement joins TRBV12-3 or TRBV12-4 to TRBJ2-5; 7 bases map to TRBD1. The CDR3 loop spans 14 amino acids. J was trimmed by 2 bases and V by 6 bases; bases with no gene match: 6. The CDR3 here is CASSKGAVQETQYF. CDR3 nucleotide sequence: TGTGCCAGCAGCAAGGGGGCAGTTCAAGAGACCCAGTACTTC.

The rearrangement joins TRBV7-2 to TRBJ2-7; 7 bases map to TRBD2. CDR3 length equals 14 residues. The germline V gene encodes CDR1 SGHTA and CDR2 FQGNSA. Trimming cost V 3 bases and J 4 bases; bases outside gene matches: 6. CDR3 nucleotide sequence: TGTGCCAGCAGCTTCGGGGGGAGTACTTACGAGCAGTACTTC. It encodes CASSFGGSTYEQYF.

Many counts were recorded for this clonotype. The chain is built from TRBV12-5 and TRBJ2-7; TRBD1 is a possible D gene (6 bases). Germline CDR1 is LGHNT and CDR2 is FRNRAP. The CDR3 is made up of 17 amino acids. Deletions cut 3 bases from V and 0 bases from J, with 18 bases between. The CDR3 nucleotides are TGTGCTAGTGGTTTAAATCACAGGGACCCCAACTCCTACGAGCAGTACTTC. It codes for CASGLNHRDPNSYEQYF. Combining the CDR3 with reference TRBV12-5 and TRBJ2-7 gives the whole variable domain DARVTQTPRHKVTEMGQEVTMRCQPILGHNTVFWYRQTMMQGLELLAYFRNRAPLDDSGMPKDRFSAEMPDATLATLKIQPSEPRDSAVYFCASGLNHRDPNSYEQYFGPGTRLTVT.

This clonotype was seen many times. The chain has TRBV20-1 and TRBJ2-7; D tentatively reads TRBD1 or TRBD2 (5 bases each). This CDR3 has 11 amino acids. Germline V gene sequence: CDR1 DFQATT, CDR2 SNEGSKA (reference sequence). V lost 6 bases to trimming and J lost 1 base, with 7 bases between them. CDR3 sequence: CSARGSYEQYF. DNA for the CDR3: TGCAGTGCGAGGGGTTCCTACGAGCAGTACTTC.

CDR3 in DNA: TGCAGTGCTAAGGGGGTAGAGACCCAGTACTTC. Protein: CSAKGVETQYF. The chain is built from TRBV20-1 and TRBJ2-5; tentatively, D is TRBD1 (6 bases). CDR3 length: 11 amino acids. Between the trimmed V and J ends, which lost 4 bases and 4 bases, there was a span of 7 bases. Germline CDR1 DFQATT, CDR2 SNEGSKA (reference sequence).

This clonotype was found many times. The CDR3 reads CASLAETQYF. CDR3 nucleotide sequence: TGTGCCAGCCTCGCGGAGACCCAGTACTTC. J is TRBJ2-5 and V is TRBV7-2; D uncertain. The length of the CDR3 is 10 residues. Germline values: CDR1 SGHTA, CDR2 FQGNSA. V was pared by 8 bases and J by 5 bases, with 6 bases between.

This clonotype was seen ten or more times. The junction differs from germline at one of its ends, possibly a read error. This sequence joins TRBV2 and TRBJ2-7; TRBD1 might be the D (6 bases). The CDR3 length is 13 residues. CDR1 is SNHLY and CDR2 is FYNNEI in the germline V gene. The CDR3 spells CASSGRTDYEQYF. CDR3 DNA: TGTGCCAGTAGTGGTAGGACAGACTACGAGCAGTACTTC. The whole variable domain, filled in from reference TRBV2 and TRBJ2-7, reads EPEVTQTPSHQVTQMGQEVILRCVPISNHLYFYWYRQILGQKVEFLVSFYNNEISEKSEIFDDQFSVERPDGSNFTLKIRSTKLEDSAMYFCASSGRTDYEQYFGPGTRLTVT.

This sequence joins TRBV29-1 and TRBJ2-2; the D gene is possibly TRBD2 (7 bases). The CDR3 length is 14 residues. V was pared by 7 bases and J by 4 bases, with 16 bases between. The germline gives CDR1 SQVTM, CDR2 ANQGSEA. CDR3 nucleotide sequence: TGCAGCGCGAGGGGGGGTTCGAGCACCGGGGAGCTGTTTTTT. This gives the protein CSARGGSSTGELFF.

This clonotype showed up many times. The chain has TRBV20-1 and TRBJ2-3, with D perhaps TRBD1 (5 bases). The CDR3 covers 15 residues. The V end was cut by 1 base, the J end by 5 bases, with 16 bases between. From germline, CDR1 is DFQATT and CDR2 SNEGSKA (reference sequence). The CDR3 DNA sequence: TGCAGTGCTAGAGTGCCAGCAGGAAGGGGAGATACGCAGTATTTT. This gives the protein CSARVPAGRGDTQYF.

Notes on this clonotype: A single base separates this from a much larger clone, so it may be a read error. The chain has TRBV29-1 and TRBJ2-3; TRBD1 aligns across 7 bases. CDR3 size: 16 residues. Germline-derived CDR1 and CDR2 are SQVTM and ANQGSEA. The CDR3, as DNA: TGCAGCGTTGAAGAGATCCGGGACAGAAGCACAGATACGCGGTATTTT. This encodes CSVEEIRDRSTDTRYF.

With respect to this clonotype: One end of the junction does not line up with germline, which may come from a read error. V and J are TRBV4-3 and TRBJ2-3; no clear D gene. The CDR3 loop spans 13 amino acids. Germline lookup yields CDR1 LGHNA and CDR2 YSLEER. This CDR3 is CTSSQVSTDTQYF. The CDR3 DNA follows: TGCACCAGCAGCCAAGTGAGCACAGATACGCAGTATTTT.

This clonotype was seen at least ten times. CDR3 coding DNA: TGTGCCTGGATCCGGGACAGGGGGATCAATGAGCAGTTCTTC. Encoded protein: CAWIRDRGINEQFF. The chain carries TRBV30 and TRBJ2-1; 11 positions agree with TRBD1. V lost 4 bases to trimming and J lost 6 bases; unmatched junction nucleotides: 5. Germline V gene lookup returns CDR1 GTSNPN and CDR2 SVGIG (reference sequence). This CDR3 has 14 amino acids.

This clonotype was recorded a few times. The chain employs TRBV7-2 and TRBJ1-5, with 8 bases aligning to TRBD1. Trimming cost V 1 base and J 7 bases; bases outside gene matches: 6. CDR1 SGHTA and CDR2 FQGNSA come from the germline V gene. This CDR3 contains 15 residues. Written as DNA, the CDR3 is TGTGCCAGCAGCTTAGGGGCACAGGGGGGACAGCCCCAGCATTTT. Translation: CASSLGAQGGQPQHF.

In its sample, this clonotype was seen a few times. The rearrangement links TRBV7-9 to TRBJ2-1, with 8 bases matching TRBD1. The tail of the sequence fits TRBJ2-7 better, so the J call may be wrong. CDR3 length equals 17 residues. CDR1 and CDR2 (germline): SEHNR, FQNEAQ (reference sequence). CDR3 nucleotide sequence: TGTGCCAGCAGCTTATCCATAACAGGGGGGCCTTACAATGAGCAGTACTTC. Protein sequence: CASSLSITGGPYNEQYF.

This clonotype was counted between two and nine times. V usage is TRBV12-3 or TRBV12-4 and J usage is TRBJ2-5, with 8 bases aligning to TRBD1. The CDR3 is made up of 15 amino acids. After removal of 4 bases from V and 2 bases from J, the junction contained 6 bases not matched to a gene. The CDR3 sequence is CASSSRTGYQETQYF. CDR3 coding DNA: TGTGCCAGCAGTTCGAGGACAGGGTATCAAGAGACCCAGTACTTC.